Each of the 3 T cell receptor beta chains below was sequenced from the same sample in a study of technical replicates of blood from a few donors. The protocol was immunoSEQ multiplex PCR, while the TCRdb copy is restricted to in-frame clones and leaves out a portion. This sample has tens of thousands of clones; 91% occur once, and the top ten carry 0.37%. The sequenced sample was T cells isolated from PBMCs. All receptors derive from a human donor in good health. Some clones in this sample may be carry-over from other donors' samples.

This clone occurred a few times. The rearrangement links TRBV4-1 to TRBJ1-5; 8 positions match TRBD1. Germline assignment: CDR1 MGHRA and CDR2 YSYEKL. V lost 1 base to trimming and J lost 6 bases; unmatched junction nucleotides: 5. This CDR3 is 15 amino acids long. The DNA for the CDR3 is TGCGCCAGCAGCCAAGTACAGGGGGACAGTCAGCCCCAGCATTTT. Translated: CASSQVQGDSQPQHF.

This chain joins TRBV9 and TRBJ2-1; 9 bases map to TRBD2. V shed 3 bases, J shed 5 bases, and the junction held 9 bases outside the gene matches. The CDR3 length is 16 residues. Germline lookup yields CDR1 SGDLS and CDR2 YYNGEE. The CDR3 coding sequence is TGTGCCAGCAGCGCTGGAGGGCTAGCGGGGCACAATGAGCAGTTCTTC. Its protein product is CASSAGGLAGHNEQFF.

J is TRBJ2-3 and V is TRBV6-4; 7 positions agree with TRBD2. Germline CDR1 is MRHNA and CDR2 is SNTAGT. J was trimmed by 0 bases and V by 3 bases; bases with no gene match: 3. CDR3 length equals 15 residues. CDR3 protein: CASSETGLSTDTQYF. CDR3 coding DNA: TGTGCCAGCAGTGAGACGGGACTAAGCACAGATACGCAGTATTTT.